These T cell receptor beta chains were read from a single sample in a study of blood T cell repertoires in COVID-19. Data came from immunoSEQ multiplex PCR; TCRdb stores just in-frame clones and leaves some out. Of 200,000 to 300,000 clones in the sample, 84% were seen once. Sequenced input: peripheral blood. The source of these receptors is a man aged 60 to 75 with acute or convalescent COVID-19. Both conserved end residues are part of each CDR3. Each record gives: J gene, V gene, clone size, D gene, CDR3 DNA, CDR3 protein. A D gene is named only where the DNA matches it firmly. Some rows have no size entry. The others give once, few or many, or a class for an expanded clone.

j_gene: TRBJ2-7
v_gene: TRBV6-6
abundance: -
d_gene: -
CDR3nt: TGTGCCAGCAGTTACATCCCAGTCTACGAGCAGTACTTC
CDR3aa: CASSYIPVYEQYF

j_gene: TRBJ1-1
v_gene: TRBV19
abundance: -
d_gene: -
CDR3nt: TGTGCCAGTAGTATGACCGGGACATTGTACACTGAAGCTTTCTTT
CDR3aa: CASSMTGTLYTEAFF

j_gene: TRBJ2-2
v_gene: TRBV4-1
abundance: -
d_gene: TRBD1
CDR3nt: TGCGCCAGCAGCCAAGCGCTACAGGGGTGGGGGGAGCTGTTTTTT
CDR3aa: CASSQALQGWGELFF

j_gene: TRBJ2-5
v_gene: TRBV6-5
abundance: -
d_gene: -
CDR3nt: TGTGCCAGCAGTTACTTTGGCAGCCAAGAGACCCAGTACTTC
CDR3aa: CASSYFGSQETQYF

j_gene: TRBJ2-7
v_gene: TRBV6-5
abundance: once
d_gene: TRBD2
CDR3nt: TGTGCCAGCAGTTACGGAGGCAGGGAGGGCGAGCAGTACTTC
CDR3aa: CASSYGGREGEQYF

j_gene: TRBJ1-6
v_gene: TRBV5-5
abundance: -
d_gene: -
CDR3nt: TGTGCCAGCAGCTTGGGACAAAGTTGGGTACAGAATTCACCCCTCCACTTT
CDR3aa: CASSLGQSWVQNSPLHF

j_gene: TRBJ1-3
v_gene: TRBV4-2
abundance: -
d_gene: -
CDR3nt: TGTGCCAGCAGCCAAGATGGGCAGCTGGGAAACACCATATATTTT
CDR3aa: CASSQDGQLGNTIYF

j_gene: TRBJ2-3
v_gene: TRBV18
abundance: -
d_gene: TRBD2
CDR3nt: TGTGCCAGCTCATCCCTTACTAGCGCAGATACGCAGTATTTT
CDR3aa: CASSSLTSADTQYF

j_gene: TRBJ1-6
v_gene: TRBV4-1
abundance: -
d_gene: -
CDR3nt: TGCGCCAGCAGCCAAGAGTGGCTTGATAATTCACCCCTCCACTTT
CDR3aa: CASSQEWLDNSPLHF

j_gene: TRBJ2-7
v_gene: TRBV5-6
abundance: few
d_gene: TRBD2
CDR3nt: TGTGCCAGCAGCGAGTACATCCCGGGACTAGCGGGAGCTGGTTACGAGCAGTACTTC
CDR3aa: CASSEYIPGLAGAGYEQYF

j_gene: TRBJ1-1
v_gene: TRBV7-9
abundance: -
d_gene: -
CDR3nt: TGTGCCAGCAGCCATTCAGGGGTGGTCACTGAAGCTTTCTTT
CDR3aa: CASSHSGVVTEAFF

j_gene: TRBJ2-5
v_gene: TRBV7-2
abundance: -
d_gene: TRBD1
CDR3nt: TGTGCCAGCAGCAGCAGGGACAGGGGGCTTGAGACCCAGTACTTC
CDR3aa: CASSSRDRGLETQYF

j_gene: TRBJ2-7
v_gene: TRBV3-1/TRBV3-2
abundance: -
d_gene: TRBD1
CDR3nt: TGTGCCAGCAGCCAAGAAGGGGGCCGACTATTTCTTTACTACGAGCAGTACTTC
CDR3aa: CASSQEGGRLFLYYEQYF

j_gene: TRBJ2-6
v_gene: TRBV4-1
abundance: -
d_gene: -
CDR3nt: TGCGCCAGCAGCCAAGAAAACAGCTTATACTTCTCTGGGGCCAACGTCCTGACTTTC
CDR3aa: CASSQENSLYFSGANVLTF

j_gene: TRBJ1-4
v_gene: TRBV24-1
abundance: -
d_gene: -
CDR3nt: TGTGCCACATACCGACAGGACTCTAATGAAAAACTGTTTTTT
CDR3aa: CATYRQDSNEKLFF

j_gene: TRBJ1-1
v_gene: TRBV4-1
abundance: -
d_gene: -
CDR3nt: TGCGCCAGCAGCCCGCCAAGGGGCACTGAAGCTTTCTTT
CDR3aa: CASSPPRGTEAFF

j_gene: TRBJ2-7
v_gene: TRBV28
abundance: few
d_gene: TRBD2
CDR3nt: TGTGCCAGCAGTCCTTCGGGTAGCGGGTTCTACGAGCAGTACTTC
CDR3aa: CASSPSGSGFYEQYF

j_gene: TRBJ2-2
v_gene: TRBV4-2
abundance: -
d_gene: -
CDR3nt: TGTGCCAGCAGCCAAGCCCTCGTGAGGGATGCGTACACCGGGGAGCTGTTTTTT
CDR3aa: CASSQALVRDAYTGELFF

j_gene: TRBJ2-7
v_gene: TRBV20-1
abundance: few
d_gene: -
CDR3nt: TGCAGTGCTAGATCCGGGTACGAGCAGTACTTC
CDR3aa: CSARSGYEQYF

j_gene: TRBJ2-1
v_gene: TRBV18
abundance: -
d_gene: -
CDR3nt: TGTGCCAGCTCACCACGACAGGCCTACAATGAGCAGTTCTTC
CDR3aa: CASSPRQAYNEQFF

j_gene: TRBJ2-5
v_gene: TRBV5-1
abundance: once
d_gene: -
CDR3nt: TGCGCCAGCAGCTCGCAGGTGGGAGCTCAAGAGACCCAGTACTTC
CDR3aa: CASSSQVGAQETQYF

j_gene: TRBJ1-5
v_gene: TRBV7-2
abundance: -
d_gene: -
CDR3nt: TGTGCCAGCAGCTCCGGAGACTTATCGCGCAATCAGCCCCAGCATTTT
CDR3aa: CASSSGDLSRNQPQHF